Shown below are 24 T cell receptor beta chains from a single sample sequenced in a study of beta chain features in type 1 diabetes. Reverse transcription of all isolated RNA meant that expressed TCRB transcripts were sequenced. Sequencing used immunoSEQ multiplex PCR; TCRdb keeps in-frame clones, though not all of them. The repertoire holds hundreds of thousands of clones, with around 10% as singletons. Material for sequencing was naive CD4+ T cells from blood. The receptor source for this set is a woman under 30 in good health.

There are a few counts of this clone. The rearrangement links TRBV28 to TRBJ2-6; the D is unclear. Trimming removed 8 bases at V and 0 bases at J, with 8 bases between. Germline V gives CDR1 MDHEN, CDR2 SYDVKM. CDR3 length: 14 amino acids. CDR3 residues: CASGYISGANVLTF. DNA for the CDR3: TGTGCCAGCGGTTATATCTCTGGGGCCAACGTCCTGACTTTC.

The V and J genes are TRBV9 and TRBJ1-1, with 7 nucleotides matching TRBD1. The germline gives CDR1 SGDLS, CDR2 YYNGEE. The CDR3 has 16 amino acids. Unmatched junction bases numbered 6, after V lost 0 bases and J lost 1 base. This chain's CDR3 is CASSVGLTGQNTEAFF. The CDR3 nucleotides are TGTGCCAGCAGCGTAGGTCTGACAGGGCAGAACACTGAAGCTTTCTTT.

This clone was seen a handful of times. The chain has TRBV15 and TRBJ1-3; D might be TRBD1 (5 bases). This CDR3 has 16 amino acids. Germline-derived CDR1 and CDR2 are LNHNV and YYDKDF (reference sequence). Trimming cost V 2 bases and J 0 bases, with 11 bases left between them. CDR3 sequence (DNA): TGTGCCACCAGCAGAACTGACAGAAGCTCTGGAAACACCATATATTTT. It codes for CATSRTDRSSGNTIYF. The full variable domain, with the rest looked up from reference TRBV15 and TRBJ1-3, is DAMVIQNPRYQVTQFGKPVTLSCSQTLNHNVMYWYQQKSSQAPKLLFHYYDKDFNNEADTPDNFQSRRPNTSFCFLDIRSPGLGDTAMYLCATSRTDRSSGNTIYFGEGSWLTVV.

V and J are TRBV11-2 and TRBJ2-4, with D perhaps matching TRBD2 (6 bases). Between the trimmed V and J ends, which lost 1 base and 7 bases, there was a span of 11 bases. Germline V gene lookup returns CDR1 SGHAT and CDR2 FQNNGV. The CDR3 consists of 14 residues. The CDR3 nucleotides read TGTGCCAGCAGCTTAGGTACTAGCTATAACATTCAGTACTTC. Protein: CASSLGTSYNIQYF.

This clone was seen only a few times. The rearrangement links TRBV11-2 to TRBJ2-1; perhaps TRBD2 as D (6 bases). Germline V gene lookup returns CDR1 SGHAT and CDR2 FQNNGV. The CDR3 has 13 amino acids. V lost 5 bases to trimming and J lost 3 bases, with 8 bases between them. The CDR3 DNA is TGTGCCAGCAGCCCGGGACTCTACAATGAGCAGTTCTTC. This translates into CASSPGLYNEQFF.

The table lists this clone with a few counts. This chain links TRBV7-2 with TRBJ2-5, with 8 nucleotides matching TRBD2. The junction had 11 bases not matched to a gene; V was cut back by 5 bases and J by 6 bases. The length of the CDR3 is 15 residues. The V gene's germline CDR1 is SGHTA and CDR2 FQGNSA. CDR3: CASSAPRGGGKTQYF. The CDR3 DNA is TGTGCCAGCAGCGCCCCTCGGGGCGGGGGGAAGACCCAGTACTTC.

The CDR3 sequence is CASAGWSGKYEQYF. CDR3 coding DNA: TGTGCCAGTGCGGGGTGGTCAGGGAAATACGAGCAGTACTTC. This chain connects TRBV7-6 to TRBJ2-7, with D perhaps matching TRBD2 (6 bases). V lost 9 bases and J lost 4, with 19 bases in between. Germline assignment: CDR1 SGHVS and CDR2 FNYEAQ. The CDR3 sequence is 14 residues long.

The CDR3 DNA follows: TGTGCCAGCAGCTTAAGCCGACCCGGACAGGGGGGCTTTCAGCCCCAGCATTTT. It codes for CASSLSRPGQGGFQPQHF. The chain couples TRBV7-9 to TRBJ1-5, with 10 positions matching TRBD1. Germline loops: CDR1 SEHNR, CDR2 FQNEAQ (reference sequence). With 2 bases clipped from V and 6 bases from J, the junction kept 13 bases outside the gene matches. The CDR3 sequence is 18 residues long. The complete variable domain, with remaining parts taken from reference TRBV7-9 and TRBJ1-5, reads DTGVSQNPRHKITKRGQNVTFRCDPISEHNRLYWYRQTLGQGPEFLTYFQNEAQLEKSRLLSDRFSAERPKGSFSTLEIQRTEQGDSAMYLCASSLSRPGQGGFQPQHFGDGTRLSIL.

The sample holds a few counts of this clone. The chain employs TRBV2 and TRBJ2-5; TRBD2 is a possible D gene (5 bases). The CDR3 extends over 13 amino acids. Germline loops: CDR1 SNHLY, CDR2 FYNNEI. Trimming removed 2 bases at V and 7 bases at J, with 11 bases between. The CDR3 nucleotides are TGTGCCAGCAGTGAAATAGCGCCACGGACCCAGTACTTC. Encoded protein: CASSEIAPRTQYF.

This chain joins TRBV5-1 and TRBJ2-2; 7 bases are a match to TRBD2. Looked up from germline, CDR1 is SGHRS and CDR2 is YFSETQ. The CDR3 is 16 amino acids. Trimming at V came to 3 bases and at J to 3 bases, leaving 8 bases not matched to a gene. The CDR3 loop is CASSSSTSVYTGELFF. The CDR3 DNA is TGCGCCAGCAGCTCCAGTACTAGCGTGTACACCGGGGAGCTGTTTTTT. The variable domain in full, with the rest retrieved from reference TRBV5-1 and TRBJ2-2, is KAGVTQTPRYLIKTRGQQVTLSCSPISGHRSVSWYQQTPGQGLQFLFEYFSETQRNKGNFPGRFSGRQFSNSRSEMNVSTLELGDSALYLCASSSSTSVYTGELFFGEGSRLTVL.

This clone was observed a handful of times. DNA of the CDR3: TGTGCCAGCAGTGTTCAGGGGGCCGACAATCAGCCCCAGCATTTT. Translated: CASSVQGADNQPQHF. The chain carries TRBV6-1 and TRBJ1-5, with TRBD1 matching 8 bases. The junction had 5 bases not matched to a gene; V was cut back by 4 bases and J by 3 bases. Per germline, CDR1 MNHNS and CDR2 SASEGT. This CDR3 region has 15 residues.

This rearrangement joins TRBV5-1 to TRBJ2-7; 7 bases are a match to TRBD1. There are 13 residues in the CDR3. The germline CDR1 and CDR2 sequences are SGHRS and YFSETQ. The trim removed 2 bases at V and 3 bases at J, leaving 2 bases unmatched. The DNA for the CDR3 is TGCGCCAGCAGCTTCTCAGGGGGCTACGAGCAGTACTTC. Amino acid sequence: CASSFSGGYEQYF.

This clone was detected only a few times. The rearrangement uses TRBV5-1 and TRBJ2-7; D perhaps matches TRBD1 (5 bases). Germline values: CDR1 SGHRS, CDR2 YFSETQ. The CDR3 has 14 residues. V lost 2 bases and J lost 0, with 9 bases in between. CDR3 nucleotide sequence: TGCGCCAGCAGCTTCCGGACAACCTCCTACGAGCAGTACTTC. This sequence encodes CASSFRTTSYEQYF. Supplemented by reference TRBV5-1 and TRBJ2-7, the full variable domain reads KAGVTQTPRYLIKTRGQQVTLSCSPISGHRSVSWYQQTPGQGLQFLFEYFSETQRNKGNFPGRFSGRQFSNSRSEMNVSTLELGDSALYLCASSFRTTSYEQYFGPGTRLTVT.

The DNA for the CDR3 is TGTGCCACCAGCCCGAGAGCGGGCGAGCAGTACTTC. Amino acid sequence: CATSPRAGEQYF. The genes are TRBV15 and TRBJ2-7; D possibly corresponds to TRBD2 (6 bases). Trimming took 5 bases from V and 6 from J, leaving 11 bases between them. The germline CDR1 and CDR2 sequences are LNHNV and YYDKDF (reference sequence). This CDR3 has 12 residues.

This clone was recorded a few times. The rearrangement links TRBV5-1 to TRBJ2-3, with D possibly being TRBD1 (5 bases). Trimming shortened V by 1 base and J by 4 bases, and 7 bases separated the two germline ends. There are 13 residues in the CDR3. CDR1 and CDR2 (germline): SGHRS, YFSETQ. Here the CDR3 reads CASSLPGSDTQYF. In DNA form, the CDR3 reads TGCGCCAGCAGCTTGCCAGGGTCAGATACGCAGTATTTT.

The V call is TRBV30, the J call TRBJ2-5; the D gene is possibly TRBD1 (5 bases). V lost 2 bases, J lost 2 bases, and 15 bases lay in between. Germline V gene data show CDR1 as GTSNPN and CDR2 as SVGIG (reference sequence). The CDR3 contains 15 residues. CDR3 DNA: TGTGCCTGGAGTCCTAAAAGTAGGGGACAAGAGACCCAGTACTTC. Encoded protein: CAWSPKSRGQETQYF.

This chain connects TRBV14 to TRBJ1-1; D is undetermined. CDR1 and CDR2 (germline): SGHDN, FVKESK. The CDR3 is 15 residues long. V lost 5 bases and J lost 2, with 15 bases in between. The CDR3 DNA reads TGTGCCAGCAGCAATGTACAGAGTAGAAACACTGAAGCTTTCTTT. Its translation is CASSNVQSRNTEAFF. Full variable domain (outside the CDR3, taken from reference TRBV14 and TRBJ1-1): EAGVTQFPSHSVIEKGQTVTLRCDPISGHDNLYWYRRVMGKEIKFLLHFVKESKQDESGMPNNRFLAERTGGTYSTLKVQPAELEDSGVYFCASSNVQSRNTEAFFGQGTRLTVV.

The chain joins TRBV15 to TRBJ1-3, with no clear D. V was cut by 1 base and J by 1 base, with 2 bases left in between. The CDR3 extends over 13 amino acids. CDR1 and CDR2 (germline): LNHNV, YYDKDF (reference sequence). DNA for the CDR3: TGTGCCACCAGCAGAGTATCTGGAAACACCATATATTTT. It yields the protein CATSRVSGNTIYF.

The DNA for the CDR3 is TGTGCCAGCAGCCAACGACAGGGGCAAGAGACCCAGTACTTC. It codes for CASSQRQGQETQYF. V usage is TRBV9 and J usage is TRBJ2-5, with 8 bases that match TRBD1. The germline V gene has CDR1 SGDLS and CDR2 YYNGEE. This CDR3 is 14 amino acids long. With V trimmed by 4 bases and J by 2 bases, 4 bases remained unmatched. Using reference TRBV9 and TRBJ2-5 for the parts outside the CDR3, the full variable domain is DSGVTQTPKHLITATGQRVTLRCSPRSGDLSVYWYQQSLDQGLQFLIQYYNGEERAKGNILERFSAQQFPDLHSELNLSSLELGDSALYFCASSQRQGQETQYFGPGTRLLVL.

This clone was detected many times. One end of the junction varies from germline; a read error may be responsible. This rearrangement joins TRBV30 to TRBJ2-5, with 7 bases aligning to TRBD2. This CDR3 region has 14 residues. Germline V lookup: CDR1 GTSNPN, CDR2 SVGIG (reference sequence). DNA of the CDR3: TGTGCCCGGAGTAGGTTGCCGCGGGGGGAGACCCAGTACTTC. Residues: CARSRLPRGETQYF.

This clone was seen only a few times. V gene TRBV9 combines with J gene TRBJ2-1, with 8 bases that match TRBD2. V trimming: 2 bases; J trimming: 6 bases; junction bases outside the gene matches: 1. Per the germline V gene, CDR1 is SGDLS and CDR2 is YYNGEE. The CDR3 runs 13 residues. In nucleotides, the CDR3 is TGTGCCAGCAGCGTTACTAGCGGCAATGAGCAGTTCTTC. This sequence encodes CASSVTSGNEQFF.

This clone was recorded a few times. The chain couples TRBV4-1 to TRBJ2-3; D possibly corresponds to TRBD2 (5 bases). The germline V gene has CDR1 MGHRA and CDR2 YSYEKL. V was cut by 0 bases and J by 5 bases, with 18 bases left in between. The CDR3 is 17 residues long. This CDR3 reads CASSQDRTSGGKDTQYF. The CDR3 DNA is TGCGCCAGCAGCCAAGATCGTACAAGTGGAGGCAAAGATACGCAGTATTTT.

The table lists this clone with a few counts. This CDR3 is CAWRRTGFYEQYF. Here the CDR3 DNA reads TGTGCCTGGAGGCGGACAGGGTTCTACGAGCAGTACTTC. The chain joins TRBV30 to TRBJ2-7, with TRBD1 matching 8 bases. Germline loops: CDR1 GTSNPN, CDR2 SVGIG (reference sequence). V lost 3 bases and J lost 3; bases outside the gene matches: 4. The CDR3 sequence is 13 residues long.

A few counts support this clone. The chain uses TRBV6-1 and TRBJ1-6; 8 bases line up with TRBD1. Trimming removed 3 bases from V and 19 bases from J; junction bases left unmatched: 14. This CDR3 contains 14 residues. CDR1 and CDR2 from the germline V gene are MNHNS and SASEGT. CDR3 in amino acids: CASSDGQGVPVRHF. The CDR3 bases are TGTGCCAGCAGTGATGGACAGGGAGTTCCAGTAAGGCACTTT.